Listed here are 29 T cell receptor beta chains from one sample, sequenced in a study of cytomegalovirus exposure and HLA in healthy donors. Some clones are missing from TCRdb's copy, which holds only in-frame ones; the method was immunoSEQ multiplex PCR. Counted here are 65,000 or so clones, roughly 94% occurring once; the ten biggest clones make up about 1.2%. Source material: PBMCs. The receptor set was obtained from a woman younger than 30 in good health and CMV-seronegative.

The genes are TRBV9 and TRBJ2-2; 11 bases line up with TRBD2. J was trimmed by 6 bases and V by 3 bases; bases with no gene match: 7. The germline V gene has CDR1 SGDLS and CDR2 YYNGEE. The CDR3 loop spans 16 amino acids. In nucleotides, the CDR3 is TGTGCCAGCAGCGCCCTCACTAGCGGGGGATCCGGGGAGCTGTTTTTT. It translates to CASSALTSGGSGELFF.

This clone has a handful of counts. V usage is TRBV6-5 and J usage is TRBJ2-7; 8 bases align to TRBD1. Germline-derived CDR1 and CDR2 are MNHEY and SVGAGI. This CDR3 contains 13 residues. V was clipped by 2 bases and J by 5 bases; unmatched bases: 2. This chain's CDR3 is CASSYTTGDEQYF. The CDR3 nucleotides are TGTGCCAGCAGTTACACGACAGGGGACGAGCAGTACTTC.

This clone was detected once. The chain combines TRBV2 with TRBJ1-4; D not resolved. Germline values: CDR1 SNHLY, CDR2 FYNNEI. This CDR3 is built from 15 residues. V was cut by 2 bases and J by 0 bases, with 7 bases left in between. In DNA, the CDR3 is TGTGCCAGCAGTGAAAGGAGTGCAACTAATGAAAAACTGTTTTTT. As protein: CASSERSATNEKLFF.

This chain uses TRBV4-2 with TRBJ2-1; 11 bases map to TRBD2. Germline CDR1 is LGHNA and CDR2 is YNFKEQ. V trimming: 4 bases; J trimming: 8 bases; junction bases outside the gene matches: 7. This CDR3 is 15 amino acids long. CDR3 sequence reads: CASSPLAGGQDEQFF. CDR3 nucleotide sequence: TGTGCCAGCAGCCCTTTAGCGGGGGGGCAAGATGAGCAGTTCTTC.

This clone was seen a few times. The chain joins TRBV6-1 to TRBJ2-7, with 9 nucleotides matching TRBD1. Trimming removed 1 base from V and 5 bases from J; junction bases left unmatched: 3. The CDR3 runs 14 residues. Germline-derived CDR1 and CDR2 are MNHNS and SASEGT. The DNA of the CDR3 is TGTGCCAGCAGTGAAGGGACAGGGGTCGACGAGCAGTACTTC. Translated: CASSEGTGVDEQYF.

The rearrangement links TRBV27 to TRBJ2-6; D remains unclear. The CDR3 has 16 residues. The V end lost 4 bases, the J end lost 0 bases, and 10 bases lay between the germline ends. Germline V gene lookup returns CDR1 MNHEY and CDR2 SMNVEV (reference sequence). The DNA of the CDR3 is TGTGCCAGCAGTTCTCACTTCTCCTCTGGGGCCAACGTCCTGACTTTC. Amino acids: CASSSHFSSGANVLTF.

J is TRBJ1-5 and V is TRBV28; D possibly corresponds to TRBD1 (6 bases). Germline V gives CDR1 MDHEN, CDR2 SYDVKM. CDR3 length: 16 amino acids. Trimming stripped 5 bases from V and 1 base from J, with 15 bases between. The CDR3 nucleotides read TGTGCCAGCAGTCAATCCGGGACACACAGCAATCAGCCCCAGCATTTT. Translation: CASSQSGTHSNQPQHF.

The sample holds one count of this clone. The chain is built from TRBV2 and TRBJ2-5; D is unclear. The CDR3 runs 14 residues. Trimming took off 3 bases at V and 4 bases at J, with 12 bases between the two ends. Germline V CDR1 and CDR2: SNHLY, FYNNEI. CDR3 DNA sequence: TGTGCCAGCAGTGACGACCTCGGAGCAGAGACCCAGTACTTC. Translation gives CASSDDLGAETQYF.

In its sample, this clone was seen once. The genes are TRBV4-2 and TRBJ2-1, with TRBD2 matching over 9 bases. The V and J ends lost 5 bases and 5 bases, in that order; junction bases with no gene match: 10. The length of the CDR3 is 16 residues. Germline V gives CDR1 LGHNA, CDR2 YNFKEQ. For the CDR3, the DNA is TGTGCCAGCAGCGGAAAACAAGGCGGGAGGGACAATGAGCAGTTCTTC. Translation: CASSGKQGGRDNEQFF.

The chain joins TRBV18 to TRBJ1-5; D not certain. V lost 5 bases, J lost 1 base, and 9 bases lay in between. Per the germline V gene, CDR1 is KGHSH and CDR2 is LQKENI. The CDR3 totals 14 residues. The CDR3 region has the DNA TGTGCCAGCTCATCGACGGGAAGCAATCAGCCCCAGCATTTT. Residues: CASSSTGSNQPQHF.

CDR3: CASSLRAGGSSYEQYF. CDR3 coding DNA: TGTGCCAGCAGCTTACGAGCGGGAGGGAGCTCCTACGAGCAGTACTTC. The chain recombines TRBV7-2 with TRBJ2-7; 10 nucleotides match TRBD2. Germline V gene data show CDR1 as SGHTA and CDR2 as FQGNSA. This CDR3 region has 16 residues. V was clipped by 2 bases and J by 0 bases; unmatched bases: 4.

Here the CDR3 DNA reads TGTGCCAGCAGTTACGGCTGGACCCAGTACTTC. Translation gives CASSYGWTQYF. J is TRBJ2-5 and V is TRBV6-5, with unresolved D. CDR1 is MNHEY, CDR2 SVGAGI, per germline. There are 11 residues in the CDR3. Between the trimmed V and J ends, which lost 2 bases and 7 bases, there was a span of 5 bases.

The chain joins TRBV27 to TRBJ1-3, with a possible D match to TRBD1 (6 bases). From germline, CDR1 is MNHEY and CDR2 SMNVEV (reference sequence). The CDR3 extends over 15 amino acids. In DNA, the CDR3 is TGTGCAGGGGGTCCCAATTGGAACTCTGGAAACACCATATATTTT. Protein: CAGGPNWNSGNTIYF.

This rearrangement joins TRBV18 to TRBJ1-1, with 7 bases fitting TRBD1. The CDR3 has 12 amino acids. Trimming removed 6 bases from V and 11 bases from J; junction bases left unmatched: 9. CDR1 is KGHSH, CDR2 LQKENI, per germline. The CDR3 bases are TGTGCCAGCTCCACCGCCGACAGGGACGCTTTCTTT. Its translation is CASSTADRDAFF.

The CDR3: CASSIDTPRDSPLHF. In nucleotides, the CDR3 is TGTGCCAGTAGTATAGACACACCGAGGGATTCACCCCTCCACTTT. The chain employs TRBV19 and TRBJ1-6; D gene unclear. The CDR3 covers 15 residues. Germline CDR1 and CDR2: LNHDA and SQIVND (reference sequence). V gave up 0 bases and J gave up 8 bases, with 11 bases separating them.

The rearrangement uses TRBV7-8 and TRBJ2-3; D perhaps matches TRBD1 (6 bases). The CDR3 has 15 amino acids. Trimming removed 5 bases from V and 2 bases from J, with 14 bases in between. Germline CDR1 reads SGHVS; CDR2 reads FQNEAQ. The CDR3 bases are TGTGCCAGCAGCATCCTCAGGGGTCCCACAGATACGCAGTATTTT. This encodes CASSILRGPTDTQYF. The variable domain in full, with the rest retrieved from reference TRBV7-8 and TRBJ2-3, is GAGVSQSPRYKVAKRGQDVALRCDPISGHVSLFWYQQALGQGPEFLTYFQNEAQLDKSGLPSDRFFAERPEGSVSTLKIQRTQQEDSAVYLCASSILRGPTDTQYFGPGTRLTVL.

This chain uses TRBV9 with TRBJ2-7; 7 bases fit TRBD2. CDR3 size: 13 residues. V was clipped by 4 bases and J by 4 bases; unmatched bases: 5. Germline assignment: CDR1 SGDLS and CDR2 YYNGEE. The CDR3 loop is CASSPAGAYEQYF. CDR3 DNA sequence: TGTGCCAGCAGCCCGGCGGGAGCTTACGAGCAGTACTTC. Full variable domain (missing parts from reference TRBV9 and TRBJ2-7): DSGVTQTPKHLITATGQRVTLRCSPRSGDLSVYWYQQSLDQGLQFLIQYYNGEERAKGNILERFSAQQFPDLHSELNLSSLELGDSALYFCASSPAGAYEQYFGPGTRLTVT.

The rearrangement joins TRBV4-1 to TRBJ2-3, with 7 positions matching TRBD1. The length of the CDR3 is 16 residues. Germline CDR1 reads MGHRA; CDR2 reads YSYEKL. The V segment lost 1 base and the J segment 1 base; nucleotides outside the gene matches: 5. The CDR3 here is CASSQGEGAGTDTQYF. In DNA form, the CDR3 reads TGCGCCAGCAGCCAAGGAGAGGGGGCCGGCACAGATACGCAGTATTTT.

This clone appeared a single time. This chain links TRBV28 with TRBJ1-6; 7 nucleotides agree with TRBD1. The CDR3 runs to 13 residues. The V gene end was trimmed by 6 bases and the J gene end by 5 bases; junction bases not matched to a gene: 1. The V gene's germline CDR1 is MDHEN and CDR2 SYDVKM. The CDR3 DNA sequence: TGTGCCAGCAGGGGACAGAATAATTCACCCCTCCACTTT. It yields the protein CASRGQNNSPLHF.

This clone was seen a single time. The CDR3, as DNA: TGTGCCGGTGTGGCGGGTGAAGGCACTGAAGCTTTCTTT. Protein product: CAGVAGEGTEAFF. The rearrangement uses TRBV28 and TRBJ1-1; D is unclear. The CDR3 covers 13 residues. V was pared by 11 bases and J by 4 bases, with 17 bases between. The germline V gene encodes CDR1 MDHEN and CDR2 SYDVKM.

The chain combines TRBV28 with TRBJ1-5, with TRBD1 matching 7 bases. Losses at the gene ends were 5 bases for V and 5 bases for J; bases not matched to a gene: 9. Germline-derived CDR1 and CDR2 are MDHEN and SYDVKM. The CDR3 spans 15 residues. CDR3 coding DNA: TGTGCCAGCAGTCCTAGGGGCCAGGGGGATCAGCCCCAGCATTTT. Encoded protein: CASSPRGQGDQPQHF.

This clone was found once. The chain combines TRBV25-1 with TRBJ2-3; D is unresolved. Germline V lookup: CDR1 MGHDK, CDR2 SYGVNS. The CDR3 is made up of 17 amino acids. V was pared by 1 base and J by 2 bases, with 16 bases between. CDR3 in DNA: TGTGCCAGCAGTGAATCCCAGCACCGAAGACACACAGATACGCAGTATTTT. It codes for CASSESQHRRHTDTQYF.

The chain is built from TRBV27 and TRBJ1-1; D not resolved. Germline V lookup: CDR1 MNHEY, CDR2 SMNVEV (reference sequence). V was trimmed by 0 bases and J by 9 bases, leaving 20 bases between them. CDR3 length: 16 residues. The chain's CDR3 is CASSLSGSRSREKAFF. CDR3 sequence (DNA): TGTGCCAGCAGTTTATCGGGGTCTCGGTCCCGGGAAAAAGCTTTCTTT.

The chain combines TRBV4-2 with TRBJ1-5, with a possible D match to TRBD1 (5 bases). Germline V gives CDR1 LGHNA, CDR2 YNFKEQ. V dropped 1 base and J dropped 0 bases, with 16 bases sitting between them. The CDR3 has 18 amino acids. The DNA for the CDR3 is TGTGCCAGCAGCCAAGTATTAGGGGCAGCTTATAGCAATCAGCCCCAGCATTTT. Translation: CASSQVLGAAYSNQPQHF.

V usage is TRBV6-5 and J usage is TRBJ2-7, with 7 nucleotides matching TRBD2. CDR3 length: 15 amino acids. The trim removed 6 bases at V and 5 bases at J, leaving 13 bases unmatched. Per the germline V gene, CDR1 is MNHEY and CDR2 is SVGAGI. The CDR3 coding sequence is TGTGCCAGCAGGCTCCTCGGGGGAGGGTCCCACGAGCAGTACTTC. Amino acid sequence: CASRLLGGGSHEQYF.

V and J are TRBV27 and TRBJ2-1; 10 nucleotides line up with TRBD2. The CDR3 contains 15 residues. Germline CDR1 and CDR2: MNHEY and SMNVEV (reference sequence). The junction had 4 bases not matched to a gene; V was cut back by 2 bases and J by 6 bases. The DNA for the CDR3 is TGTGCCAGCAGTTTAATGACTAGCGGGTCCAATGAGCAGTTCTTC. Protein product: CASSLMTSGSNEQFF.

The genes are TRBV5-1 and TRBJ2-3; possible D gene TRBD1, 5 bases. CDR1 is SGHRS and CDR2 is YFSETQ in the germline V gene. This CDR3 region has 12 residues. Between the trimmed V and J ends, which lost 2 bases and 6 bases, there was a span of 7 bases. Here the CDR3 DNA reads TGCGCCAGCAGCTTAGCAGGGGATACGCAGTATTTT. Protein product: CASSLAGDTQYF.

The chain has TRBV19 and TRBJ2-1; D call uncertain. Germline lookup yields CDR1 LNHDA and CDR2 SQIVND (reference sequence). The CDR3 covers 14 residues. V was trimmed by 1 base and J by 7 bases, leaving 11 bases between them. CDR3 sequence: CASSIARFSNEQFF. The CDR3 DNA follows: TGTGCCAGTAGTATAGCCCGGTTTAGTAATGAGCAGTTCTTC.

The J gene is TRBJ2-3, the V gene TRBV14; D uncertain. The CDR3 is 16 residues long. V shed 3 bases and J shed 0 bases, with 13 bases lying between them. Germline V gene lookup returns CDR1 SGHDN and CDR2 FVKESK. CDR3 nucleotides: TGTGCCAGCAGCCATTTGGTCGGGTATAGCACAGATACGCAGTATTTT. This gives the protein CASSHLVGYSTDTQYF.